Each of the 8 T cell receptor beta chains below was sequenced from the same sample in a study of post-analysis software for immune sequencing data. The study's findings and limits: Roughly 5 TRBV segments (TRBV5-6, TRBV5-1 and TRBV20-1 among them) occurred more frequently in patients than in controls.

No cognate antigen is known for these TCRs. Unique molecular identifiers featured in each of the TCR beta cDNA libraries. TCRdb fed the PCR reads into MiXCR, producing one record per CDR3 protein. This sample has under 900,000 distinct CDR3 sequences, with roughly 50% found just once. What was sequenced was blood. The receptors stem from a girl aged 5 to 17 with multiple sclerosis.

The rearrangement links TRBV5-1 to TRBJ2-5; D gene ambiguous. The CDR3 covers 15 residues. V lost 7 bases, J lost 3 bases, and 19 bases lay in between. From germline, CDR1 is SGHRS and CDR2 YFSETQ. CDR3 DNA sequence: TGCGCCAGCGCGCCATACCCCTCACTGGAAGAGACCCAGTACTTC. Its translation: CASAPYPSLEETQYF.

This clonotype is a singleton in its sample. This chain joins TRBV12-3 or TRBV12-4 and TRBJ2-6; 9 nucleotides line up with TRBD1. The CDR3 has 17 amino acids. V lost 3 bases, J lost 4 bases, and 7 bases stayed unmatched. The CDR3 bases are TGTGCCAGCAGTTTTTCGACAGGGGGGAGGGGGGCCAACGTCCTGACTTTC. Its translation is CASSFSTGGRGANVLTF.

The chain carries TRBV7-2 and TRBJ2-4; 13 bases fit TRBD2. The DNA end lines up better with TRBJ2-7; the J call may be wrong. Germline lookup yields CDR1 SGHTA and CDR2 FQGNSA. This CDR3 has 17 amino acids. CDR3 protein: CASSRLAGGSYGYEQYF. The CDR3 coding sequence is TGTGCCAGCAGCAGACTAGCGGGGGGTTCCTATGGCTACGAGCAGTACTTC.

This clonotype was found a few times. The chain couples TRBV12-3 or TRBV12-4 to TRBJ2-5; D may be TRBD1 or TRBD2 (5 bases each). The J call may be mistaken, given a closer DNA end match to TRBJ2-7. The length of the CDR3 is 13 residues. The CDR3 here is CASSLRGEYEQYF. The CDR3 nucleotides are TGTGCCAGCAGCCTCCGGGGCGAGTACGAGCAGTACTTC.

The rearrangement links TRBV9 to TRBJ2-7; possibly TRBD1 for D (6 bases). Germline values: CDR1 SGDLS, CDR2 YYNGEE. The CDR3 length is 13 residues. The germline V and J ends were trimmed by 3 bases and 3 bases, with 10 bases remaining between them. This CDR3 is CASSETDSYEQYF. In nucleotides, the CDR3 is TGTGCCAGCAGCGAAACGGACAGCTACGAGCAGTACTTC.

This clonotype has only a few counts. The chain employs TRBV7-2 and TRBJ1-2; D perhaps matches TRBD1 (6 bases). Germline CDR1 is SGHTA and CDR2 is FQGNSA. The V gene lost 1 base and the J gene lost 5 bases, with 17 bases spanning the gap. The CDR3 sequence is 16 residues long. CDR3 region: CASSLVAWGQEYGYTF. In nucleotides, the CDR3 is TGTGCCAGCAGCTTAGTTGCTTGGGGGCAAGAGTATGGCTACACCTTC.

The chain carries TRBV3-1 and TRBJ2-1; TRBD2 aligns across 8 bases. The CDR3 has 16 residues. The ends lost 4 bases at V and 8 bases at J; junction bases unmatched: 13. Germline V gives CDR1 LGHDT, CDR2 YNNKEL (reference sequence). The CDR3 sequence is CASSRDGRALKDEQFF. The CDR3 DNA reads as TGTGCCAGCAGCCGTGACGGGAGGGCCCTAAAAGATGAGCAGTTCTTC.

The chain links TRBV30 to TRBJ2-5; D possibly corresponds to TRBD1 (5 bases). The germline gives CDR1 GTSNPN, CDR2 SVGIG (reference sequence). Trimming pared 1 base from V and 1 base from J, leaving 7 bases between. The CDR3 totals 13 residues. The CDR3, as DNA: TGTGCCTGGAGTGGGGGCCCCCAAGAGACCCAGTACTTC. It encodes CAWSGGPQETQYF.